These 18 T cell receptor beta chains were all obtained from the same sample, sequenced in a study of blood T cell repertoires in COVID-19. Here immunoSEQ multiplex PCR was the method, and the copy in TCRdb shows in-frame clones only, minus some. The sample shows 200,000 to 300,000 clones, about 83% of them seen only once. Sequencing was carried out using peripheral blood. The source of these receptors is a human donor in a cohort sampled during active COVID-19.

CDR3 sequence (DNA): TGCGCCAGCAGCCCTAAGGGTTCAGGGGTAGGCTACGAGCAGTACTTC. This gives the protein CASSPKGSGVGYEQYF. V usage is TRBV5-1 and J usage is TRBJ2-7, with D possibly matching TRBD1 (6 bases). The CDR3 loop spans 16 amino acids. Germline CDR1 reads SGHRS; CDR2 reads YFSETQ. The ends were cut back, 4 bases at V and 3 bases at J, with 20 bases in the middle.

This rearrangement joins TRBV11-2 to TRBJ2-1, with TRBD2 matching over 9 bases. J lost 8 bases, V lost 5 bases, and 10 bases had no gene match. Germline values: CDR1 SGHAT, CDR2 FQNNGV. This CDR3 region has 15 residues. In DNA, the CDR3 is TGTGCCAGCAGCCCCGGGACTAGCACTTTGGATGAGCAGTTCTTC. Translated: CASSPGTSTLDEQFF. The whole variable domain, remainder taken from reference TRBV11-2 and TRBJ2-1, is EAGVAQSPRYKIIEKRQSVAFWCNPISGHATLYWYQQILGQGPKLLIQFQNNGVVDDSQLPKDRFSAERLKGVDSTLKIQPAKLEDSAVYLCASSPGTSTLDEQFFGPGTRLTVL.

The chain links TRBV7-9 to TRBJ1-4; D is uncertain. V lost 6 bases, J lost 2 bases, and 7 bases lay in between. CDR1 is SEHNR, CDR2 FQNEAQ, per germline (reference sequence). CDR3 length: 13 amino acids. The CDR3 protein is CASRGRTNEKLFF. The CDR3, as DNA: TGTGCCAGCAGAGGGAGGACTAATGAAAAACTGTTTTTT.

The CDR3 DNA sequence: TGTGCCAGCAGCTTGGAAGGACTGTGGGTCTACGAGCAGTACTTC. Protein: CASSLEGLWVYEQYF. This chain uses TRBV5-5 with TRBJ2-7; D may be TRBD2 (5 bases). V lost 0 bases and J lost 3, with 13 bases in between. The CDR3 runs 15 residues. Germline values: CDR1 SGHKS, CDR2 YYEKEE (reference sequence).

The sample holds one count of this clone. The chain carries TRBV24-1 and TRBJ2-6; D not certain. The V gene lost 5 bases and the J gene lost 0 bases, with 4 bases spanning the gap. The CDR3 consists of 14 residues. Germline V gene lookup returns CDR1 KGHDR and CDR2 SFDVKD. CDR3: CATSGYSGANVLTF. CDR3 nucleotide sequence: TGTGCCACCAGTGGCTACTCTGGGGCCAACGTCCTGACTTTC.

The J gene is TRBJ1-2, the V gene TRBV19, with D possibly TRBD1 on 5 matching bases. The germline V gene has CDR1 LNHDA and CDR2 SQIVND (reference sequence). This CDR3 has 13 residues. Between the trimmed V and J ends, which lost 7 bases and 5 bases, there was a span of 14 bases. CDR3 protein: CASTDRRVYGYTF. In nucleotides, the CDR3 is TGTGCCAGTACTGACAGACGAGTTTATGGCTACACCTTC. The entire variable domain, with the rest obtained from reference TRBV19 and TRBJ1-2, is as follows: DGGITQSPKYLFRKEGQNVTLSCEQNLNHDAMYWYRQDPGQGLRLIYYSQIVNDFQKGDIAEGYSVSREKKESFPLTVTSAQKNPTAFYLCASTDRRVYGYTFGSGTRLTVV.

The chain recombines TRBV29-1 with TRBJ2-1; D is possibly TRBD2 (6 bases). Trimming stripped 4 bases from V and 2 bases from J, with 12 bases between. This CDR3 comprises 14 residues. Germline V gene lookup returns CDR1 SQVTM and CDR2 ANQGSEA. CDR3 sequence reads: CSVVRGRPYNEQFF. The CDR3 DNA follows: TGCAGCGTTGTTCGGGGGAGGCCCTACAATGAGCAGTTCTTC.

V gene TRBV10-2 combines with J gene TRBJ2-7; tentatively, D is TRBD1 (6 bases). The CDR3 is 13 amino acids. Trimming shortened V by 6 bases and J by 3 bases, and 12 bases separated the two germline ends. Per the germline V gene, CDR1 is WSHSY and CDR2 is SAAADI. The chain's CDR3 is CASSPGQIYEQYF. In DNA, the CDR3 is TGCGCCAGCAGCCCTGGACAGATCTACGAGCAGTACTTC.

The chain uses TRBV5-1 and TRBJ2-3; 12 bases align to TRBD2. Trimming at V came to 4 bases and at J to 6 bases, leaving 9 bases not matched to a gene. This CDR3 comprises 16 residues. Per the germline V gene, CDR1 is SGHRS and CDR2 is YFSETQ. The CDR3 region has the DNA TGCGCCAGCAGCGCCCTAGCGGGGGGGCAGGTGGATACGCAGTATTTT. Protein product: CASSALAGGQVDTQYF.

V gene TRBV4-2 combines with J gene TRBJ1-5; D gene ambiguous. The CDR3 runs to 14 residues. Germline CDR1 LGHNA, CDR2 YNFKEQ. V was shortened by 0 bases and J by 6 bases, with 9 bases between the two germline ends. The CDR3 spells CASSQDKNGQPQHF. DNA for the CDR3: TGTGCCAGCAGCCAAGATAAGAACGGTCAGCCCCAGCATTTT.

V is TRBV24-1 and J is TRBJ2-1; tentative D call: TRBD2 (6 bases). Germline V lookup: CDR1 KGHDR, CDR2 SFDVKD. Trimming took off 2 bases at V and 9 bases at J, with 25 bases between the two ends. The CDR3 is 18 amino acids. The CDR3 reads CATSDSNPGTPLEGEQFF. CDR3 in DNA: TGTGCCACCAGTGATTCGAACCCCGGGACCCCTTTGGAGGGTGAGCAGTTCTTC.

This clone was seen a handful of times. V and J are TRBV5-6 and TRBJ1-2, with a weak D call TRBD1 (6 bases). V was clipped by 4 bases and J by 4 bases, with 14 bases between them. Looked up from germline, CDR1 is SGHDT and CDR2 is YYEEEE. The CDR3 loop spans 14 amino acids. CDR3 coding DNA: TGTGCCAGCAGCATCGGACAGCCCGTCTATGGCTACACCTTC. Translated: CASSIGQPVYGYTF.

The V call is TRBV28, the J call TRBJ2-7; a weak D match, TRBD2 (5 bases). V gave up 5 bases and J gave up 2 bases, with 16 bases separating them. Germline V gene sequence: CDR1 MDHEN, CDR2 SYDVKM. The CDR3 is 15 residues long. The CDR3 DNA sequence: TGTGCCAGCAGTCCGACCAGCGGAGATCCCTACGAGCAGTACTTC. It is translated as CASSPTSGDPYEQYF.

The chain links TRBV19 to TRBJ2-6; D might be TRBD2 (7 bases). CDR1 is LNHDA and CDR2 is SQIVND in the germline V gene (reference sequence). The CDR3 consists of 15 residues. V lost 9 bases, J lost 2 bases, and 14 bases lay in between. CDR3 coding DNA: TGTGCCAGCCGGGGGGCGGGGCCTGGGGCCAACGTCCTGACTTTC. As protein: CASRGAGPGANVLTF.

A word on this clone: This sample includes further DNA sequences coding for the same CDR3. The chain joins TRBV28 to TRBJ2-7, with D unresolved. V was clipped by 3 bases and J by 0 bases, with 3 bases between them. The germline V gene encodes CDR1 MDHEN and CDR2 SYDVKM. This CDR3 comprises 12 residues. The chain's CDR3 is CASSLSSYEQYF. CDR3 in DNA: TGTGCCAGCAGTTTGAGCTCCTACGAGCAGTACTTC.

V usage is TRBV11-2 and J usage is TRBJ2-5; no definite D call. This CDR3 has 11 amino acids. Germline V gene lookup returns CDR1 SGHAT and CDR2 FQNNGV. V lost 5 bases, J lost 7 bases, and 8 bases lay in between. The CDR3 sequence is CASSTSWTQYF. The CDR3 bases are TGTGCCAGCAGCACAAGTTGGACCCAGTACTTC.

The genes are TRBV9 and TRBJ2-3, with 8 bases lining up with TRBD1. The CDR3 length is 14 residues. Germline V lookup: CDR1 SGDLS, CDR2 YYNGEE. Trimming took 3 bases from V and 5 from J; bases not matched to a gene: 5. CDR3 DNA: TGTGCCAGCAGCGCCGACAGGGGAGGAGATACGCAGTATTTT. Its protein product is CASSADRGGDTQYF.

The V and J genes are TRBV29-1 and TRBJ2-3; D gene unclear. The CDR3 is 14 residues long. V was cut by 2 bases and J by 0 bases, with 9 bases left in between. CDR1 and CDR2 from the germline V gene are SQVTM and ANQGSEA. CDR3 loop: CSVEWRASTDTQYF. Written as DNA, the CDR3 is TGCAGCGTTGAATGGAGAGCCAGCACAGATACGCAGTATTTT.